This TCR beta chain was documented in a study of T cells after yellow fever vaccination. One entry per CDR3 protein, called by TCRdb with MiXCR from the 5' RACE reads. The sample carries 450,000 to 650,000 distinct CDR3 sequences, roughly 13% recorded once. The V gene's germline CDR1 is LGHDT and CDR2 YNNKEL (reference sequence). V was shortened by 6 bases and J by 1 base, with 16 bases between the two germline ends. There are 16 residues in the CDR3. J is TRBJ1-5 and V is TRBV3-1; maybe TRBD1 (5 bases). The origin of this receptor is a man under 40 who received the YFV17D yellow fever vaccine. The specimen comprised PBMCs, sampled on the day of the yellow fever booster vaccination. The CDR3 sequence is CASSSGGVLSNQPQHF. The CDR3 DNA reads as TGTGCCAGCAGTTCTGGGGGGGTGTTGAGCAATCAGCCCCAGCATTTT.